These 17 T cell receptor beta chains were all obtained from the same sample, sequenced in a study of T cell responses to AZD1222 COVID-19 vaccine. The protocol was immunoSEQ multiplex PCR, while the TCRdb copy is restricted to in-frame clones and leaves out a portion. The sample lists 95,000 to 100,000 clones; about 88% were seen once. Sequencing was performed on peripheral blood, taken on day 0 of AZD1222 vaccination. The source of these receptors is an adult in good health.

The chain recombines TRBV5-8 with TRBJ1-1, with 10 bases lining up with TRBD1. The junction had 8 bases not matched to a gene; V was cut back by 4 bases and J by 2 bases. CDR1 is SGHTS and CDR2 is YDEGEE in the germline V gene. The CDR3 contains 16 residues. For the CDR3, the DNA is TGTGCCAGCAGCGAGACCGGGACAGGGGTTAACACTGAAGCTTTCTTT. Translation gives CASSETGTGVNTEAFF.

The chain carries TRBV27 and TRBJ1-1; unclear D gene. The germline V gene has CDR1 MNHEY and CDR2 SMNVEV (reference sequence). This CDR3 is built from 14 residues. V gave up 2 bases and J gave up 2 bases, with 9 bases separating them. CDR3 amino acids: CASSLGSANTEAFF. CDR3 coding DNA: TGTGCCAGCAGTTTAGGTTCAGCCAACACTGAAGCTTTCTTT.

This sequence joins TRBV5-1 and TRBJ1-3; D gene uncertain. Germline V gives CDR1 SGHRS, CDR2 YFSETQ. V gave up 0 bases and J gave up 1 base, with 5 bases separating them. The CDR3 is 14 amino acids. The CDR3 DNA reads TGCGCCAGCAGCTTGGGGACGTCTGGAAACACCATATATTTT. Protein sequence: CASSLGTSGNTIYF.

The chain carries TRBV18 and TRBJ1-1; TRBD1 might be the D (5 bases). Germline CDR1 reads KGHSH; CDR2 reads LQKENI. The CDR3 loop spans 14 amino acids. Trimming stripped 4 bases from V and 5 bases from J, with 14 bases between. CDR3 protein: CASSLQGVRTEAFF. The CDR3 nucleotides are TGTGCCAGCTCACTCCAAGGGGTAAGGACTGAAGCTTTCTTT.

This clone has only one observation. This sequence joins TRBV27 and TRBJ2-1; 10 positions match TRBD2. The CDR3 covers 15 residues. The germline CDR1 and CDR2 sequences are MNHEY and SMNVEV (reference sequence). Unmatched junction bases numbered 5, after V lost 4 bases and J lost 5 bases. The CDR3 sequence: CASSSVLAGHNEQFF. The CDR3 DNA is TGTGCCAGCAGTTCCGTACTAGCGGGGCACAATGAGCAGTTCTTC.

V and J are TRBV19 and TRBJ2-7; D is uncertain. The germline gives CDR1 LNHDA, CDR2 SQIVND (reference sequence). With 4 bases removed from V and 7 bases from J, the gap between germline ends came to 14 bases. CDR3 size: 13 residues. CDR3 in amino acids: CASSSFPLGEQYF. The CDR3 nucleotides read TGTGCCAGTAGTAGCTTTCCTCTGGGGGAGCAGTACTTC.

This sequence joins TRBV10-3 and TRBJ2-1, with D perhaps matching TRBD2 (5 bases). CDR1 ENHRY and CDR2 SYGVKD come from the germline V gene. The CDR3 length is 13 residues. V lost 7 bases, J lost 7 bases, and 14 bases lay in between. The CDR3 nucleotides read TGTGCCATCAACGATCGGGATCGTAATGAGCAGTTCTTC. This translates into CAINDRDRNEQFF.

The chain couples TRBV5-1 to TRBJ2-2; D perhaps matches TRBD1 (6 bases). The CDR3 runs 14 residues. Deletions cut 7 bases from V and 4 bases from J, with 14 bases between. Per the germline V gene, CDR1 is SGHRS and CDR2 is YFSETQ. CDR3 amino acids: CASVGQSSTGELFF. The CDR3, as DNA: TGCGCCAGCGTTGGACAGTCGAGCACCGGGGAGCTGTTTTTT.

This chain links TRBV12-5 with TRBJ2-7, with 7 bases that match TRBD1. V gave up 3 bases and J gave up 6 bases; unmatched junction bases: 11. The V gene's germline CDR1 is LGHNT and CDR2 FRNRAP. The CDR3 has 15 amino acids. The CDR3 loop is CASGFLQGSHGEQYF. DNA of the CDR3: TGTGCTAGTGGTTTTCTACAGGGGTCCCATGGCGAGCAGTACTTC.

The rearrangement joins TRBV12-3 or TRBV12-4 to TRBJ1-1, with D uncertain. The CDR3 consists of 13 residues. V lost 2 bases to trimming and J lost 4 bases, with 8 bases between them. CDR3 DNA sequence: TGTGCCAGCAGTTTAAAGGGTATCACTGAAGCTTTCTTT. It codes for CASSLKGITEAFF.

V and J are TRBV28 and TRBJ1-6; no definite D call. V was trimmed by 3 bases and J by 7 bases, leaving 16 bases between them. The CDR3 consists of 16 residues. Germline CDR1 MDHEN, CDR2 SYDVKM. CDR3: CASSFLAGFRNSPLHF. The CDR3 DNA reads TGTGCCAGCAGTTTTCTAGCAGGCTTTCGGAATTCACCCCTCCACTTT.

This clone has only a few counts. The J gene is TRBJ1-3, the V gene TRBV2, with D possibly TRBD1 on 6 matching bases. This CDR3 spans 14 amino acids. CDR1 SNHLY and CDR2 FYNNEI come from the germline V gene. V gave up 0 bases and J gave up 8 bases, with 11 bases separating them. The CDR3 DNA sequence: TGTGCCAGCAGTGAAGCGGGGGGGCTTGACACCATATATTTT. Translation: CASSEAGGLDTIYF.

This chain joins TRBV4-1 and TRBJ1-1; 8 bases are a match to TRBD1. This CDR3 contains 16 residues. CDR1 is MGHRA and CDR2 is YSYEKL in the germline V gene. V was clipped by 2 bases and J by 0 bases; unmatched bases: 5. The CDR3 is CASSQNQGALNTEAFF. In DNA form, the CDR3 reads TGCGCCAGCAGCCAAAATCAGGGGGCGTTGAACACTGAAGCTTTCTTT.

The genes are TRBV3-1 (or the pseudogene TRBV3-2) and TRBJ2-1; 9 nucleotides match TRBD2. The J segment lost 8 bases and the V segment lost 1 base, leaving 9 bases of the junction unmatched. This CDR3 has 16 residues. Germline-derived CDR1 and CDR2 are LGHDT and YNNKEL (reference sequence). DNA for the CDR3: TGTGCCAGCAGCCAAGCAGGCCTAGCGGGACGGGATGAGCAGTTCTTC. Residues: CASSQAGLAGRDEQFF.

J is TRBJ1-4 and V is TRBV24-1, with D hard to call. V was clipped by 7 bases and J by 3 bases, with 5 bases between them. The CDR3 loop spans 12 amino acids. CDR1 is KGHDR and CDR2 is SFDVKD in the germline V gene. The CDR3, as DNA: TGTGCCACCAGGGGAGCTAATGAAAAACTGTTTTTT. It encodes CATRGANEKLFF.

The genes are TRBV28 and TRBJ2-7, with 8 bases aligning to TRBD1. The CDR3 loop spans 15 amino acids. Germline V gene data show CDR1 as MDHEN and CDR2 as SYDVKM. Trimming cost V 5 bases and J 3 bases; bases outside gene matches: 9. This chain's CDR3 is CASSPTYRGIYEQYF. CDR3 DNA sequence: TGTGCCAGCAGTCCGACCTACAGGGGGATCTACGAGCAGTACTTC.

V gene TRBV7-2 combines with J gene TRBJ1-3, with D tentatively TRBD1 (5 bases). Trimming took off 1 base at V and 2 bases at J, with 9 bases between the two ends. This CDR3 contains 15 residues. CDR1 and CDR2 from the germline V gene are SGHTA and FQGNSA. The CDR3 here is CASSLDPGPGNTIYF. DNA for the CDR3: TGTGCCAGCAGCTTAGACCCAGGGCCTGGAAACACCATATATTTT.